This T cell receptor (beta chain) was documented in a study of monozygotic twins with inflammatory bowel disease. From germline, CDR1 is DFQATT and CDR2 SNEGSKA (reference sequence). This CDR3 contains 13 residues. Each CDR3 protein gets one entry in TCRdb, which reprocessed the 5' RACE reads and gives no DNA. This listing includes around 410,000 distinct CDR3 sequences. The chain carries TRBV20-1 and TRBJ2-3. The TCR comes from a human donor with ulcerative colitis or Crohn's disease, or a healthy co-twin of an affected twin (not recorded which). Sequencing was performed on blood. The CDR3 sequence: CSARGRWGDTQYF.